The 5 T cell receptor beta chains below come from one sample, sequenced in a study of identical twins. One entry per CDR3 protein results from TCRdb running MiXCR on the 5' RACE reads. The sample has 500,000 to 600,000 distinct CDR3 sequences, 22% seen once. This sample was shared with a second study, whose subject was T cells expressing NK-cell markers.

Sequencing was performed on CD4+ T cells sorted from blood. The receptor source for this set is a woman aged 18 to 35 in good health.

This clonotype was seen only a few times. J is TRBJ1-3 and V is TRBV29-1; D is unclear. This CDR3 contains 14 residues. The germline gives CDR1 SQVTM, CDR2 ANQGSEA. With 6 bases removed from V and 0 bases from J, the gap between germline ends came to 12 bases. CDR3 residues: CSVRRQTSGNTIYF. The CDR3 DNA is TGCAGCGTCCGCAGGCAAACCTCTGGAAACACCATATATTTT.

The gene calls are TRBV10-3 and TRBJ1-5; D perhaps matches TRBD1 (6 bases). This CDR3 has 15 residues. V was pared by 4 bases and J by 0 bases, with 10 bases between. Germline CDR1 and CDR2: ENHRY and SYGVKD. The CDR3 nucleotides are TGTGCCATCAGTGGCCACAGGGATAGCAATCAGCCCCAGCATTTT. This encodes CAISGHRDSNQPQHF.

The J gene is TRBJ1-3, the V gene TRBV20-1; D gene ambiguous. CDR1 DFQATT and CDR2 SNEGSKA come from the germline V gene (reference sequence). This CDR3 is 14 amino acids long. V was trimmed by 1 base and J by 2 bases, leaving 9 bases between them. The DNA of the CDR3 is TGCAGTGCTAGAGTATCCAACCCTGGAAACACCATATATTTT. Translation gives CSARVSNPGNTIYF.

This clonotype turned up a few times. This rearrangement joins TRBV6-2 or TRBV6-3 to TRBJ2-7; D possibly uses TRBD1 or TRBD2 (5 bases each). The V gene lost 5 bases and the J gene lost 0 bases, with 8 bases spanning the gap. This CDR3 spans 13 amino acids. The V gene's germline CDR1 is MNHEY and CDR2 SVGEGT. Here the CDR3 DNA reads TGTGCCAGCAGTCGGGACCACTCCTACGAGCAGTACTTC. Amino acids: CASSRDHSYEQYF.

The sample holds a few counts of this clonotype. The J gene is TRBJ2-1, the V gene TRBV5-1, with a tentative D call TRBD2 (5 bases). Trimming left V 2 bases short and J 5 bases short, with 17 bases between. This CDR3 is built from 16 residues. The germline CDR1 and CDR2 sequences are SGHRS and YFSETQ. The CDR3 here is CASSLNGRAINNEQFF. The CDR3 region has the DNA TGCGCCAGCAGCTTAAACGGGCGGGCTATTAACAATGAGCAGTTCTTC.